This T cell receptor beta chain was recorded in a study of identical twins. Healthy Caucasians were all of the donors. Overall study findings and caveats: Out-of-frame alpha sequences that twins shared showed excess low generation probability.

This clonotype was counted ten times or more. The antigen is not known. Addition of a universal primer site occurred through template switching, and cDNA carried unique molecular identifiers. TCRdb re-analysed the 5' RACE reads in MiXCR, keeping a single row per CDR3 protein. Among hundreds of thousands of distinct CDR3 sequences listed, about 8.1% were seen once. Between the trimmed V and J ends, which lost 0 bases and 7 bases, there was a span of 11 bases. This CDR3 contains 14 residues. Per germline, CDR1 SGHRS and CDR2 YFSETQ. This same sample was also taken into another study, of yellow fever vaccine responses in identical twins. That paper adds: Reports say the vaccine T cell response in twins looked partly convergent and partly personalized.

This clonotype was obtained from a woman aged 18-35 years in good health. The specimen was memory (CD45RO+) T cells sorted from blood. The chain couples TRBV5-1 to TRBJ2-1; D unresolved. This CDR3 is CASSLAGVGNEQFF. The CDR3 bases are TGCGCCAGCAGCTTGGCCGGTGTGGGTAATGAGCAGTTCTTC.